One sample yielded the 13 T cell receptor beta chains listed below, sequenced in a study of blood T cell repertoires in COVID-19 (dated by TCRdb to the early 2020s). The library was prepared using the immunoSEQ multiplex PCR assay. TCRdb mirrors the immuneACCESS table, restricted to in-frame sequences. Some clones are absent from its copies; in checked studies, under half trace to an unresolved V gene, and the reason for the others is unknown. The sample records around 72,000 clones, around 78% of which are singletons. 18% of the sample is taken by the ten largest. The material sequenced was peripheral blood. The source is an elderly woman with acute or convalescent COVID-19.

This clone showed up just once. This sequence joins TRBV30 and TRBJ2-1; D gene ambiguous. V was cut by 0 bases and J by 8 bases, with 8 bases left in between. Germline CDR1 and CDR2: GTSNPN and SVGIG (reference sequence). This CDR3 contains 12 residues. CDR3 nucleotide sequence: TGTGCCTGGAGTGTAGACCGGGATGAGCAGTTCTTC. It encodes CAWSVDRDEQFF.

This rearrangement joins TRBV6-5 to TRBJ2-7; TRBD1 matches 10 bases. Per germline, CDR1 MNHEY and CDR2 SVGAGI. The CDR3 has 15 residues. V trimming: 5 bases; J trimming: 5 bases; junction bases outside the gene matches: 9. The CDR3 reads CASSTLRTGGNEQYF. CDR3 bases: TGTGCCAGCAGTACACTCCGGACAGGGGGAAACGAGCAGTACTTC.

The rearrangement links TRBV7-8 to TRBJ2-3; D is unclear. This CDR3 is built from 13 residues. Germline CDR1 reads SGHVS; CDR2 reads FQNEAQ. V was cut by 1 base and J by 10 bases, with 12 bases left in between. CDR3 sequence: CASSLVEPQAQYF. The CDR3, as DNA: TGTGCCAGCAGCTTAGTTGAGCCTCAGGCGCAGTATTTT.

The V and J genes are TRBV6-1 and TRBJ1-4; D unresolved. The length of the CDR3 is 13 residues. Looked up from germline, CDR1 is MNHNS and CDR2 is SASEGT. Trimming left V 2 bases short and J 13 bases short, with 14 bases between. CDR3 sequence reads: CASSEIFRTGLFF. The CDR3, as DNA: TGTGCCAGCAGTGAAATTTTTAGAACCGGACTGTTTTTT.

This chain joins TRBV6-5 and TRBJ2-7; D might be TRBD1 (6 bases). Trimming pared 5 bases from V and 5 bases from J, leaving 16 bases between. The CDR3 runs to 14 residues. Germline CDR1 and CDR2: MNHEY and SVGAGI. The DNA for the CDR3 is TGTGCCAGCAGTCCCTGGGGCAGGGGAGACGAGCAGTACTTC. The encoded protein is CASSPWGRGDEQYF.

The CDR3 nucleotides are TGTGCCAGCAGTTTAAATTCCGGGAAGGCGGTAGTAGGGGAGCTGTTTTTT. Protein: CASSLNSGKAVVGELFF. The rearrangement joins TRBV27 to TRBJ2-2; possibly TRBD2 for D (5 bases). V was clipped by 2 bases and J by 8 bases, with 21 bases between them. CDR3 length equals 17 residues. The germline V gene encodes CDR1 MNHEY and CDR2 SMNVEV (reference sequence).

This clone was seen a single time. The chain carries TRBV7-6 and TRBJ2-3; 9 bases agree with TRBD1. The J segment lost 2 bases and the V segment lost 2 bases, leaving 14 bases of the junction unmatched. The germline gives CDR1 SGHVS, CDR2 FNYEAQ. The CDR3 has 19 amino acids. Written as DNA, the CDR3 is TGTGCCAGCAGCTTAAGCGATACACCGGGACAGGGATCCACAGATACGCAGTATTTT. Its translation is CASSLSDTPGQGSTDTQYF.

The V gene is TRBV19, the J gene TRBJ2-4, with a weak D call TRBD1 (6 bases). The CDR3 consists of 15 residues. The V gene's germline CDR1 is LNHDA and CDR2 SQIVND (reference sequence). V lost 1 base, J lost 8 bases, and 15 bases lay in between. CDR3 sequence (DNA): TGTGCCAGTAGTATAGGATCAAGGGGGTCGGACATTCAGTACTTC. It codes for CASSIGSRGSDIQYF.

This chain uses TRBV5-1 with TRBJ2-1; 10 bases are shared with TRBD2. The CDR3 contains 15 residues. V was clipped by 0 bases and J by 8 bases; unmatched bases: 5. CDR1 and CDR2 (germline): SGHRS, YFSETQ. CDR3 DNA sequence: TGCGCCAGCAGCTTGGCAGCGGGAGGGAGGGATGAGCAGTTCTTC. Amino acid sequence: CASSLAAGGRDEQFF.

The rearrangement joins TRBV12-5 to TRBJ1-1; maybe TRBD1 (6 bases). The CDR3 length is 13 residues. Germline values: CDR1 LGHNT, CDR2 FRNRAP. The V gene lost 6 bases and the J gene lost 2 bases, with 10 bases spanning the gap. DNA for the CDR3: TGTGCTAGTGGCGGACAGTCTAACACTGAAGCTTTCTTT. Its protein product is CASGGQSNTEAFF.

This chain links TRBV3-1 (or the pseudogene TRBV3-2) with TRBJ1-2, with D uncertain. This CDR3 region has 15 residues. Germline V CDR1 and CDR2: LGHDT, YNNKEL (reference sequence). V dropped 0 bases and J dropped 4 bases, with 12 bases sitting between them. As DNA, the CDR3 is TGTGCCAGCAGCCAAGATACCGCGGCCGCCTATGGCTACACCTTC. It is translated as CASSQDTAAAYGYTF.

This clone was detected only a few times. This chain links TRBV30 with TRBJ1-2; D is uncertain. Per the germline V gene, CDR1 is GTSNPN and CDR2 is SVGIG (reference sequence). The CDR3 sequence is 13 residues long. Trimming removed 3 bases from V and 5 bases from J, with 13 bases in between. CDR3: CAWSPGFGYGYTF. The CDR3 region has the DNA TGTGCCTGGAGCCCCGGGTTCGGGTATGGCTACACCTTC.

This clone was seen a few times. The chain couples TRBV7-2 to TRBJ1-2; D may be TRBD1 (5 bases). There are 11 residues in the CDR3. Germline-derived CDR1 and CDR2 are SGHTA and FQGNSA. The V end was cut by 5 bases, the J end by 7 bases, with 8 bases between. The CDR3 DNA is TGTGCCAGCAGCCCAGACAGTGGCTACACCTTC. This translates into CASSPDSGYTF.